These 29 T cell receptor beta chains share one sample of origin, sequenced in a study of T cell changes during pregnancy in multiple sclerosis. Assay: immunoSEQ multiplex PCR; the TCRdb copy retains only in-frame clones and omits some. The repertoire holds about 93,000 clones, 91% seen once, with about 1.6% in the top ten. Specimen: peripheral blood, collected after pregnancy. These receptors were obtained from a female donor in good health, enrolled as a control in a pregnancy study.

The rearrangement uses TRBV2 and TRBJ2-2; D perhaps matches TRBD2 (6 bases). The length of the CDR3 is 13 residues. Trimming took 11 bases from V and 1 from J, leaving 11 bases between them. Germline V gene data show CDR1 as SNHLY and CDR2 as FYNNEI. The DNA of the CDR3 is TGTGCCGGGGGGAGTGGGAACACCGGGGAGCTGTTTTTT. This sequence encodes CAGGSGNTGELFF.

The V gene is TRBV5-4, the J gene TRBJ1-2; D perhaps matches TRBD1 (5 bases). In germline, CDR1 is SGHNT, CDR2 YYREEE (reference sequence). The ends were cut back, 4 bases at V and 1 base at J, with 11 bases in the middle. The CDR3 is 14 residues long. CDR3 sequence (DNA): TGTGCCAGCAGCCCCACCCAGGGTAACTATGGCTACACCTTC. Amino acid sequence: CASSPTQGNYGYTF.

This clone has only one observation. The chain is built from TRBV19 and TRBJ1-5; D not resolved. This CDR3 spans 15 amino acids. Germline V gene sequence: CDR1 LNHDA, CDR2 SQIVND (reference sequence). Trimming removed 8 bases from V and 0 bases from J, with 14 bases in between. CDR3 sequence reads: CASQSPSISNQPQHF. In nucleotides, the CDR3 is TGTGCCAGTCAGTCCCCTTCGATTAGCAATCAGCCCCAGCATTTT.

This clone has a single count. The chain employs TRBV2 and TRBJ1-5; a possible D gene is TRBD1 (5 bases). CDR3 size: 14 residues. Per the germline V gene, CDR1 is SNHLY and CDR2 is FYNNEI. Trimming stripped 8 bases from V and 4 bases from J, with 15 bases between. The CDR3, as DNA: TGTGCCAGCTGTTATTCTCGACAGAATCAGCCCCAGCATTTT. This sequence encodes CASCYSRQNQPQHF. The full variable domain, with the rest looked up from reference TRBV2 and TRBJ1-5, is EPEVTQTPSHQVTQMGQEVILRCVPISNHLYFYWYRQILGQKVEFLVSFYNNEISEKSEIFDDQFSVERPDGSNFTLKIRSTKLEDSAMYFCASCYSRQNQPQHFGDGTRLSIL.

The chain employs TRBV27 and TRBJ1-1; TRBD1 aligns across 7 bases. Germline CDR1 is MNHEY and CDR2 is SMNVEV (reference sequence). V lost 5 bases to trimming and J lost 4 bases; unmatched junction nucleotides: 7. The CDR3 loop spans 14 amino acids. The CDR3 DNA is TGTGCCAGCAGTCCGCAGGGGGGCAGCACTGAAGCTTTCTTT. This codes for CASSPQGGSTEAFF.

The chain links TRBV7-2 to TRBJ2-1; D gene unclear. The CDR3 sequence is 14 residues long. V was shortened by 3 bases and J by 8 bases, with 14 bases between the two germline ends. CDR1 SGHTA and CDR2 FQGNSA come from the germline V gene. CDR3 in amino acids: CASSLRSPQYEQFF. The CDR3 DNA is TGTGCCAGCAGCTTGAGATCCCCCCAATATGAGCAGTTCTTC. Full variable domain (outside the CDR3, taken from reference TRBV7-2 and TRBJ2-1): GAGVSQSPSNKVTEKGKDVELRCDPISGHTALYWYRQSLGQGLEFLIYFQGNSAPDKSGLPSDRFSAERTGGSVSTLTIQRTQQEDSAVYLCASSLRSPQYEQFFGPGTRLTVL.

The CDR3 DNA follows: TGTGCCAGCAGTTACGCGTCTGACACCGGGGAGCTGTTTTTT. Encoded protein: CASSYASDTGELFF. The genes are TRBV6-5 and TRBJ2-2; D gene unclear. The CDR3 contains 14 residues. The ends were cut back, 2 bases at V and 3 bases at J, with 7 bases in the middle. Germline CDR1 reads MNHEY; CDR2 reads SVGAGI.

CDR3 region: CASGSRLNTEAFF. The CDR3, as DNA: TGTGCTAGTGGTTCCCGGTTGAACACTGAAGCTTTCTTT. The chain has TRBV12-5 and TRBJ1-1; D is ambiguous. The CDR3 is made up of 13 amino acids. Trimming removed 4 bases at V and 0 bases at J, with 6 bases between. Germline loops: CDR1 LGHNT, CDR2 FRNRAP.

V is TRBV11-2 and J is TRBJ2-5, with TRBD2 identical over 16 bases. Germline trimming cut 5 bases from V and 5 bases from J; bases unmatched to any gene: 5. The CDR3 length is 16 residues. CDR1 is SGHAT, CDR2 FQNNGV, per germline. CDR3 residues: CASSMGLAGGRETQYF. The CDR3 nucleotides read TGTGCCAGCAGCATGGGACTAGCGGGGGGGAGGGAGACCCAGTACTTC.

The rearrangement uses TRBV14 and TRBJ2-1; possible D gene TRBD1, 6 bases. The CDR3 has 15 amino acids. Germline V gene data show CDR1 as SGHDN and CDR2 as FVKESK. Trimming took off 0 bases at V and 2 bases at J, with 8 bases between the two ends. CDR3 in DNA: TGTGCCAGCAGCCAAGATGCAGGGGCCTACAATGAGCAGTTCTTC. Protein sequence: CASSQDAGAYNEQFF.

This sequence joins TRBV25-1 and TRBJ2-3; unclear D gene. V shed 8 bases and J shed 1 base, with 10 bases lying between them. The CDR3 length is 13 residues. Per the germline V gene, CDR1 is MGHDK and CDR2 is SYGVNS. CDR3 sequence (DNA): TGTGCCAGCGGGCCCTGGGGCACAGATACGCAGTATTTT. Translated, it gives CASGPWGTDTQYF.

The gene calls are TRBV11-3 and TRBJ2-1; TRBD1 aligns across 7 bases. The V gene end was trimmed by 5 bases and the J gene end by 0 bases; junction bases not matched to a gene: 4. The germline V gene has CDR1 SGHNT and CDR2 YENEEA. The CDR3 sequence is 15 residues long. The CDR3 DNA is TGTGCCAGCAGCATATCAGGGGGCTCCTACAATGAGCAGTTCTTC. Encoded protein: CASSISGGSYNEQFF. Complete variable domain (other parts from reference TRBV11-3 and TRBJ2-1): EAGVVQSPRYKIIEKKQPVAFWCNPISGHNTLYWYLQNLGQGPELLIRYENEEAVDDSQLPKDRFSAERLKGVDSTLKIQPAELGDSAVYLCASSISGGSYNEQFFGPGTRLTVL.

This sequence joins TRBV7-2 and TRBJ2-5; the match to TRBD2 covers 7 bases. CDR1 SGHTA and CDR2 FQGNSA come from the germline V gene. Germline trimming cut 4 bases from V and 3 bases from J; bases unmatched to any gene: 5. The CDR3 consists of 14 residues. The CDR3 region has the DNA TGTGCCAGCAGCTGGGGGGGGTCAAAAGAGACCCAGTACTTC. Amino acids: CASSWGGSKETQYF.

V gene TRBV27 combines with J gene TRBJ2-7; 8 positions agree with TRBD1. This CDR3 is 16 amino acids long. From germline, CDR1 is MNHEY and CDR2 SMNVEV (reference sequence). V shed 5 bases, J shed 4 bases, and the junction held 13 bases outside the gene matches. The CDR3 DNA is TGTGCCAGCAGTAGACTCCAGGGGGCGGGTGTATACGAGCAGTACTTC. It translates to CASSRLQGAGVYEQYF.

This chain links TRBV6-4 with TRBJ2-2; D is ambiguous. Germline V gene lookup returns CDR1 MRHNA and CDR2 SNTAGT. The CDR3 is 13 amino acids. The V gene lost 0 bases and the J gene lost 6 bases, with 5 bases spanning the gap. CDR3 in DNA: TGTGCCAGCAGTGACTCAGCATCCGGGGAGCTGTTTTTT. Amino acids: CASSDSASGELFF.

The gene calls are TRBV7-2 and TRBJ1-5, with a possible D match to TRBD1 (5 bases). V lost 2 bases, J lost 5 bases, and 10 bases lay in between. This CDR3 is 14 amino acids long. From germline, CDR1 is SGHTA and CDR2 FQGNSA. The CDR3 DNA sequence: TGTGCCAGCAGCTTAAAGGTCAGGGATCAGCCCCAGCATTTT. This sequence encodes CASSLKVRDQPQHF.

This chain connects TRBV11-2 to TRBJ1-1; D is ambiguous. This CDR3 contains 9 residues. The germline V and J ends were trimmed by 8 bases and 8 bases, with 6 bases remaining between them. Germline CDR1 reads SGHAT; CDR2 reads FQNNGV. The CDR3 coding sequence is TGTGCCAGCGGGGAGGAAGCTTTCTTT. Translating gives CASGEEAFF.

The sample holds one count of this clone. CDR3: CASKEGTNEKLFF. CDR3 DNA: TGTGCCAGCAAGGAGGGAACTAATGAAAAACTGTTTTTT. The chain recombines TRBV13 with TRBJ1-4, with unresolved D. The CDR3 has 13 amino acids. Per germline, CDR1 PRHDT and CDR2 FYEKMQ (reference sequence). V lost 7 bases to trimming and J lost 1 base, with 7 bases between them.

The J gene is TRBJ2-1, the V gene TRBV6-1; tentative D call: TRBD1 (5 bases). This CDR3 is built from 13 residues. Trimming left V 10 bases short and J 1 base short, with 11 bases between. CDR1 is MNHNS, CDR2 SASEGT, per germline. This CDR3 reads CATQGVSYNEQFF. The DNA of the CDR3 is TGTGCCACCCAAGGGGTTTCCTACAATGAGCAGTTCTTC.

The chain's CDR3 is CAISRLAGSTDTQYF. DNA of the CDR3: TGTGCCATCAGTCGACTAGCGGGGAGCACAGATACGCAGTATTTT. The chain recombines TRBV10-3 with TRBJ2-3; TRBD2 agrees at 11 bases. This CDR3 has 15 residues. J gave up 0 bases and V 5 bases, and 1 base lay outside the gene matches. Germline V gives CDR1 ENHRY, CDR2 SYGVKD.

Regarding this clone: At one boundary the junction diverges from the germline segment, which might be a read error. The chain carries TRBV7-9 and TRBJ2-1, with TRBD1 matching 7 bases. This CDR3 contains 13 residues. The germline CDR1 and CDR2 sequences are SEHNR and FQNEAQ (reference sequence). The chain's CDR3 is CASSLLGSDRRLF. CDR3 bases: TGTGCCAGCAGCTTATTAGGATCGGACAGGCGACTCTTC.

The rearrangement uses TRBV5-8 and TRBJ1-1, with D unresolved. Germline V gene sequence: CDR1 SGHTS, CDR2 YDEGEE. This CDR3 contains 12 residues. V was cut by 4 bases and J by 5 bases, with 9 bases left in between. The CDR3 here is CASSAPVTEAFF. The CDR3 DNA reads as TGTGCCAGCAGCGCGCCGGTGACTGAAGCTTTCTTT.

The rearrangement joins TRBV18 to TRBJ2-2; 8 bases are a match to TRBD1. The V and J ends lost 6 bases and 7 bases, in that order; junction bases with no gene match: 7. Germline CDR1 reads KGHSH; CDR2 reads LQKENI. There are 14 residues in the CDR3. CDR3 DNA: TGTGCCAGCTCGCAGGGGGCTCAAAGCGGGGAGCTGTTTTTT. This encodes CASSQGAQSGELFF.

The V call is TRBV7-2, the J call TRBJ2-5; 8 bases are shared with TRBD2. From germline, CDR1 is SGHTA and CDR2 FQGNSA. The CDR3 is 15 residues long. V shed 1 base, J shed 1 base, and the junction held 2 bases outside the gene matches. The CDR3: CASSLVGTSQETQYF. In DNA, the CDR3 is TGTGCCAGCAGCTTAGTCGGGACTAGCCAAGAGACCCAGTACTTC.

At least ten counts were recorded for this clone. The chain employs TRBV7-3 and TRBJ1-1, with TRBD1 identical over 7 bases. The CDR3 runs 14 residues. Losses at the gene ends were 5 bases for V and 6 bases for J; bases not matched to a gene: 9. Germline CDR1 and CDR2: SGHTA and FQGTGA. The CDR3: CASSPHQGDAEAFF. DNA of the CDR3: TGTGCCAGCAGCCCCCATCAGGGGGACGCTGAAGCTTTCTTT.

This sequence joins TRBV6-1 and TRBJ1-4; D remains ambiguous. CDR1 and CDR2 from the germline V gene are MNHNS and SASEGT. The V end lost 0 bases, the J end lost 6 bases, and 14 bases lay between the germline ends. The CDR3 consists of 16 residues. The CDR3, as DNA: TGTGCCAGCAGTGAAGCGCCGAGCCAGGCCTATGAAAAACTGTTTTTT. This translates into CASSEAPSQAYEKLFF.

Points on this clone: At one of its ends the junction is not consistent with the germline gene, which may arise from a read error. This chain links TRBV4-1 with TRBJ2-1; 8 bases are a match to TRBD2. The CDR3 has 15 amino acids. Germline CDR1 MGHRA, CDR2 YSYEKL. The CDR3 sequence: CAGSPPSGGFNEQFF. The CDR3 DNA sequence: TGCGCCGGCAGCCCCCCCAGCGGGGGCTTCAATGAGCAGTTCTTC.

The chain combines TRBV27 with TRBJ2-3, with 14 bases aligning to TRBD2. With 3 bases clipped from V and 5 bases from J, the junction kept 1 base outside the gene matches. The CDR3 is 15 amino acids. Germline CDR1 is MNHEY and CDR2 is SMNVEV (reference sequence). CDR3 sequence: CASSLTSGGVDTQYF. The CDR3 DNA reads TGTGCCAGCAGTTTGACTAGCGGGGGGGTAGATACGCAGTATTTT.

This chain uses TRBV28 with TRBJ1-1; D is possibly TRBD1 (5 bases). The CDR3 runs 12 residues. With 5 bases removed from V and 7 bases from J, the gap between germline ends came to 11 bases. Germline V gene lookup returns CDR1 MDHEN and CDR2 SYDVKM. The DNA of the CDR3 is TGTGCCAGCAGTCCAGAGACAGATGAAGCTTTCTTT. This sequence encodes CASSPETDEAFF.